Listed here are 25 T cell receptor beta chains from one sample, sequenced in a study of T cell repertoires in cytomegalovirus infection. These receptors' antigens are unknown. Using its own MiXCR run on the reads, TCRdb lists one record per CDR3 protein. The table includes about 890,000 distinct CDR3 sequences, roughly 30% detected once. The sample was cultured CD8+ T cells from PBMCs, taken from culture after CMV antigen stimulation. Every receptor here comes from a human donor in good health (CMV status not recorded). Some clones in this sample may be carry-over from other donors' samples.

The rearrangement uses TRBV5-6 and TRBJ2-1; D perhaps matches TRBD1 (5 bases). Trimming left V 7 bases short and J 10 bases short, with 15 bases between. The CDR3 totals 12 residues. The germline gives CDR1 SGHDT, CDR2 YYEEEE. CDR3 DNA sequence: TGTGCCAGCGGGGCTAGTGCGGTAGAGCAGTTCTTC. Translated, it gives CASGASAVEQFF.

Remarks on this clonotype: A much bigger clone sits one base away, suggesting this may be a read error. The rearrangement joins TRBV7-8 to TRBJ2-1; 7 nucleotides agree with TRBD2. The germline V gene encodes CDR1 SGHVS and CDR2 FQNEAQ. Trimming cost V 7 bases and J 9 bases; bases outside gene matches: 12. This CDR3 has 14 residues. In DNA form, the CDR3 reads TGTGCCAGCACCCTGGGCGGGGGAGAGATTGAGCAGTTCTTC. This sequence encodes CASTLGGGEIEQFF.

V is TRBV6-2 or TRBV6-3 and J is TRBJ2-5, with TRBD2 matching over 7 bases. The CDR3 has 15 amino acids. Germline assignment: CDR1 MNHEY and CDR2 SVGEGT. V shed 6 bases and J 1 base; nucleotides not matched to a gene: 8. In nucleotides, the CDR3 is TGTGCCAGCAGGCACGGGGGGAGATTCCAAGAGACCCAGTACTTC. Protein sequence: CASRHGGRFQETQYF.

The table lists this clonotype with a few counts. The chain uses TRBV6-2 or TRBV6-3 and TRBJ2-1; 10 bases agree with TRBD2. This CDR3 has 15 amino acids. CDR1 is MNHEY and CDR2 is SVGEGT in the germline V gene. V dropped 6 bases and J dropped 9; count of bases not matched to a gene: 11. The DNA of the CDR3 is TGTGCCAGCAGCAACAAAGTAGCGGGGGGTCGTGAGCAGTTCTTC. This sequence encodes CASSNKVAGGREQFF.

In its sample, this clonotype was seen a few times. V is TRBV5-1 and J is TRBJ2-1, with 8 bases fitting TRBD2. The V gene's germline CDR1 is SGHRS and CDR2 YFSETQ. Trimming cost V 4 bases and J 9 bases; bases outside gene matches: 9. The CDR3 contains 14 residues. The CDR3 DNA follows: TGCGCCAGCAGCCAGACTAGTAGCGGGGCTGAGCAGTTCTTC. Its translation is CASSQTSSGAEQFF.

This clonotype has ten or more counts. The rearrangement uses TRBV7-8 and TRBJ2-1, with D uncertain. Germline lookup yields CDR1 SGHVS and CDR2 FQNEAQ. The CDR3 has 16 residues. The V end lost 1 base, the J end lost 4 bases, and 14 bases lay between the germline ends. CDR3 sequence reads: CASSLGLRYPYNEQFF. The CDR3, as DNA: TGTGCCAGCAGCTTAGGTCTCCGGTACCCTTACAATGAGCAGTTCTTC.

This clonotype occurred many times. The V call is TRBV7-8, the J call TRBJ1-5; perhaps TRBD1 as D (5 bases). Germline V lookup: CDR1 SGHVS, CDR2 FQNEAQ. The CDR3 sequence is 14 residues long. Trimming pared 2 bases from V and 4 bases from J, leaving 9 bases between. CDR3 in amino acids: CASSLLQVNQPQHF. The CDR3 DNA sequence: TGTGCCAGCAGCTTACTACAGGTGAATCAGCCCCAGCATTTT. Together with reference TRBV7-8 and TRBJ1-5, the CDR3 gives the full variable domain: GAGVSQSPRYKVAKRGQDVALRCDPISGHVSLFWYQQALGQGPEFLTYFQNEAQLDKSGLPSDRFFAERPEGSVSTLKIQRTQQEDSAVYLCASSLLQVNQPQHFGDGTRLSIL.

This clonotype was counted between two and nine times. Written as DNA, the CDR3 is TGTGCTAGTGGTTTCCAAACCGGGACATCGAACACCGGGGAGCTGTTTTTT. Residues: CASGFQTGTSNTGELFF. The J gene is TRBJ2-2, the V gene TRBV12-5, with D perhaps matching TRBD1 (6 bases). Germline V gene sequence: CDR1 LGHNT, CDR2 FRNRAP. V lost 3 bases to trimming and J lost 0 bases, with 14 bases between them. This CDR3 has 17 amino acids.

This clonotype was seen a handful of times. The chain joins TRBV6-2 or TRBV6-3 to TRBJ2-3; D may match TRBD1 or TRBD2 (5 bases each). Trimming removed 6 bases from V and 2 bases from J, with 24 bases in between. The CDR3 has 18 amino acids. Germline lookup yields CDR1 MNHEY and CDR2 SVGEGT. The chain's CDR3 is CASSRGPIPGYPTDTQYF. In DNA, the CDR3 is TGTGCCAGCAGCCGGGGCCCCATCCCCGGTTACCCCACAGATACGCAGTATTTT.

This clonotype was recorded many times. The chain couples TRBV7-2 to TRBJ2-1, with D possibly being TRBD1 or TRBD2 (5 bases each). The CDR3 contains 13 residues. Germline V CDR1 and CDR2: SGHTA, FQGNSA. Trimming removed 11 bases from V and 2 bases from J, with 13 bases in between. The CDR3: CAGGPSPYNEQFF. Written as DNA, the CDR3 is TGTGCCGGGGGACCGAGCCCCTACAATGAGCAGTTCTTC.

The DNA of the CDR3 is TGTGCCAGTAGGTCGCGGGGTTTAGGGGAGCTGTTTTTT. Its translation: CASRSRGLGELFF. This chain joins TRBV19 and TRBJ2-2; perhaps TRBD2 as D (6 bases). The CDR3 spans 13 residues. The germline V gene encodes CDR1 LNHDA and CDR2 SQIVND (reference sequence). The V gene lost 6 bases and the J gene lost 8 bases, with 13 bases spanning the gap.

This clonotype has at least ten counts. V gene TRBV7-8 combines with J gene TRBJ2-3, with TRBD1 identical over 7 bases. Germline V CDR1 and CDR2: SGHVS, FQNEAQ. J lost 4 bases, V lost 4 bases, and 8 bases had no gene match. The CDR3 is 15 amino acids. CDR3 nucleotide sequence: TGTGCCAGCAGCTCATCAGGGGGTAGTGCAGATACGCAGTATTTT. Translation gives CASSSSGGSADTQYF. Supplemented by reference TRBV7-8 and TRBJ2-3, the full variable domain reads GAGVSQSPRYKVAKRGQDVALRCDPISGHVSLFWYQQALGQGPEFLTYFQNEAQLDKSGLPSDRFFAERPEGSVSTLKIQRTQQEDSAVYLCASSSSGGSADTQYFGPGTRLTVL.

The chain recombines TRBV12-3 or TRBV12-4 with TRBJ2-1; 13 bases map to TRBD2. Losses at the gene ends were 2 bases for V and 4 bases for J; bases not matched to a gene: 11. The CDR3 runs to 19 residues. For the CDR3, the DNA is TGTGCCAGCAGTTTAACTAGCGGGGGGGCCGACAAGGAGTACAATGAGCAGTTCTTC. It codes for CASSLTSGGADKEYNEQFF.

This clonotype was seen only a few times. V usage is TRBV2 and J usage is TRBJ1-2, with 8 positions matching TRBD1. Per the germline V gene, CDR1 is SNHLY and CDR2 is FYNNEI. Trimming at V came to 8 bases and at J to 6 bases, leaving 5 bases not matched to a gene. CDR3 length equals 12 residues. CDR3 amino acids: CASQDRVDGYTF. The CDR3 DNA reads as TGTGCCAGCCAGGACAGGGTCGATGGCTACACCTTC.

This sequence joins TRBV19 and TRBJ1-5; TRBD1 agrees at 7 bases. There are 15 residues in the CDR3. The ends lost 5 bases at V and 6 bases at J; junction bases unmatched: 10. Germline lookup yields CDR1 LNHDA and CDR2 SQIVND (reference sequence). This CDR3 is CASSPVRGHVQPQHF. The CDR3 region has the DNA TGTGCCAGTAGTCCGGTGAGGGGGCACGTTCAGCCCCAGCATTTT.

This rearrangement joins TRBV29-1 to TRBJ2-1; D might be TRBD1 (6 bases). The CDR3 covers 16 residues. Germline CDR1 reads SQVTM; CDR2 reads ANQGSEA. Trimming left V 1 base short and J 4 bases short, with 17 bases between. CDR3 residues: CSVEGSFWTDYNEQFF. CDR3 nucleotides: TGCAGCGTTGAAGGTAGTTTCTGGACAGATTACAATGAGCAGTTCTTC.

This clonotype has more than one count but fewer than ten. The chain carries TRBV28 and TRBJ1-5; TRBD1 matches 10 bases. V shed 9 bases and J 0 bases; nucleotides not matched to a gene: 8. The germline V gene encodes CDR1 MDHEN and CDR2 SYDVKM. This CDR3 spans 16 amino acids. The CDR3: CASRTGGIYSNQPQHF. The DNA for the CDR3 is TGTGCCAGTAGGACAGGGGGGATTTATAGCAATCAGCCCCAGCATTTT.

This sequence joins TRBV19 and TRBJ2-7, with 7 nucleotides matching TRBD1. Unmatched junction bases numbered 8, after V lost 5 bases and J lost 1 base. The V gene's germline CDR1 is LNHDA and CDR2 SQIVND (reference sequence). This CDR3 is 15 amino acids long. CDR3 residues: CASSFGDSPSYEQYF. Here the CDR3 DNA reads TGTGCCAGTAGTTTCGGGGACAGCCCATCCTACGAGCAGTACTTC.

Notes on this clonotype: Germline and junction disagree at one end, which may indicate a read error. The chain combines TRBV7-6 with TRBJ2-5; 7 positions agree with TRBD2. This CDR3 contains 16 residues. CDR1 SGHVS and CDR2 FNYEAQ come from the germline V gene. This CDR3 is CVSSSKRGAYQETQYF. As DNA, the CDR3 is TGTGTCAGCAGCTCCAAGCGGGGAGCGTACCAAGAGACCCAGTACTTC.

The chain links TRBV6-6 to TRBJ2-2; 12 bases are a match to TRBD1. Losses at the gene ends were 6 bases for V and 7 bases for J; bases not matched to a gene: 6. Germline CDR1 is MNHNY and CDR2 is SVGAGI (reference sequence). This CDR3 is built from 15 residues. CDR3 sequence reads: CASREGQGANGELFF. The CDR3 DNA follows: TGTGCCAGCAGGGAGGGACAGGGGGCAAACGGGGAGCTGTTTTTT.

The chain joins TRBV14 to TRBJ2-7, with a weak D call TRBD1 (6 bases). Between the trimmed V and J ends, which lost 4 bases and 5 bases, there was a span of 27 bases. Germline V gene lookup returns CDR1 SGHDN and CDR2 FVKESK. The CDR3 runs to 18 residues. The DNA of the CDR3 is TGTGCCAGCAGCCCGACGGGTGACAGGCTACCCACTCAGGACGAGCAGTACTTC. It translates to CASSPTGDRLPTQDEQYF.

This clonotype appeared a few times. This rearrangement joins TRBV7-6 to TRBJ1-1, with a weak D call TRBD1 (6 bases). In germline, CDR1 is SGHVS, CDR2 FNYEAQ. V was cut by 6 bases and J by 2 bases, with 13 bases left in between. This CDR3 spans 14 amino acids. This CDR3 reads CASRSGTLNTEAFF. The CDR3 DNA reads TGTGCCAGCAGGTCAGGGACACTAAACACTGAAGCTTTCTTT.

V is TRBV24-1 and J is TRBJ1-1; D unclear. Deletions cut 9 bases from V and 0 bases from J, with 7 bases between. Germline V gives CDR1 KGHDR, CDR2 SFDVKD. The CDR3 has 12 amino acids. The CDR3 region has the DNA TGTGCCACCCACAGTATGAACACTGAAGCTTTCTTT. As protein: CATHSMNTEAFF.

This chain's CDR3 is CASSQQVPGALWDEQFF. The CDR3 coding sequence is TGCGCCAGCAGCCAACAGGTTCCCGGGGCCTTGTGGGATGAGCAGTTCTTC. This chain uses TRBV4-1 with TRBJ2-1; D may match TRBD1 or TRBD2 (5 bases each). Per germline, CDR1 MGHRA and CDR2 YSYEKL. V was shortened by 2 bases and J by 8 bases, with 22 bases between the two germline ends. This CDR3 has 17 amino acids.

This clonotype has just a few counts. The chain has TRBV5-4 and TRBJ2-7, with D possibly matching TRBD2 (6 bases). Trimming cost V 1 base and J 0 bases, with 14 bases left between them. There are 16 residues in the CDR3. Per germline, CDR1 SGHNT and CDR2 YYREEE (reference sequence). DNA of the CDR3: TGTGCCAGCAGCTTGAGGGAGGACACCTACTCCTACGAGCAGTACTTC. Translating gives CASSLREDTYSYEQYF.